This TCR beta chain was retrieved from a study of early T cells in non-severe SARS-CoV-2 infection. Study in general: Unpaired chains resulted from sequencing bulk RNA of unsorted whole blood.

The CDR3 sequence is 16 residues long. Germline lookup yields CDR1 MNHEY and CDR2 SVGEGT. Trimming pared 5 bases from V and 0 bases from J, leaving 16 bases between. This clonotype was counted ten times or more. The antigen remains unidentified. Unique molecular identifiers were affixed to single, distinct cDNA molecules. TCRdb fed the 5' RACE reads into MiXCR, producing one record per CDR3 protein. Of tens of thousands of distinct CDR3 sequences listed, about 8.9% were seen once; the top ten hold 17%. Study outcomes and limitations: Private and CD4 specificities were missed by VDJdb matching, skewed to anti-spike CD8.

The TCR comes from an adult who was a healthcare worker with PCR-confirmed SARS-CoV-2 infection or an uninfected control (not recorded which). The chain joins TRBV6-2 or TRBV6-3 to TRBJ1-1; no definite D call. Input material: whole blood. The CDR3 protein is CASSLQQYSLNTEAFF. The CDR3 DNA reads TGTGCCAGCAGTCTCCAACAGTACTCCCTGAACACTGAAGCTTTCTTT.